One sample yielded the 12 T cell receptor beta chains listed below, sequenced in a study of control samples from healthy donors and cancer patients. The data were produced by immunoSEQ multiplex PCR, yet TCRdb's version contains in-frame clones alone and is incomplete. The sample gives around 130,000 clones, around nine tenths of which show up once; more than 2.5% is in the top ten. The sequenced material came from blood. The source is a man aged 45-65 years in good health.

The chain is built from TRBV24-1 and TRBJ1-2; D is possibly TRBD1 (6 bases). Trimming pared 9 bases from V and 4 bases from J, leaving 11 bases between. The germline CDR1 and CDR2 sequences are KGHDR and SFDVKD. The length of the CDR3 is 12 residues. The CDR3 sequence: CATWGQSYGYTF. The CDR3 DNA reads TGTGCCACCTGGGGGCAGAGCTATGGCTACACCTTC.

The gene calls are TRBV2 and TRBJ2-5; the D gene is possibly TRBD1 (6 bases). The germline gives CDR1 SNHLY, CDR2 FYNNEI. Between the trimmed V and J ends, which lost 5 bases and 2 bases, there was a span of 9 bases. CDR3 length: 13 residues. In DNA, the CDR3 is TGTGCCAGCAGTAACCAGGGGCAAGAGACCCAGTACTTC. Translating gives CASSNQGQETQYF.

This clone was recorded once. The gene calls are TRBV24-1 and TRBJ2-1, with 10 bases fitting TRBD1. The CDR3 is made up of 13 amino acids. CDR1 is KGHDR, CDR2 SFDVKD, per germline. The trim removed 0 bases at V and 12 bases at J, leaving 1 base unmatched. The CDR3 region has the DNA TGTGCCACCAGTGATTTGAGGGACAGGGGGCAGTTCTTC. Translating gives CATSDLRDRGQFF.

The chain has TRBV28 and TRBJ2-7, with a tentative D call TRBD1 (8 bases). The CDR3 spans 17 residues. Trimming took off 10 bases at V and 6 bases at J, with 31 bases between the two ends. The V gene's germline CDR1 is MDHEN and CDR2 SYDVKM. The CDR3 DNA sequence: TGTGCCACCTCACTGATAGGGAGGACAGGGAAGCGGGGCGAGCAGTACTTC. Protein: CATSLIGRTGKRGEQYF.

The CDR3 DNA follows: TGTGCCTGGAGTGTACTGGTCAGGTGGAACACTGAAGCTTTCTTT. Translating it yields CAWSVLVRWNTEAFF. The rearrangement links TRBV30 to TRBJ1-1; D is unresolved. The CDR3 has 15 residues. V gave up 0 bases and J gave up 1 base, with 12 bases separating them. CDR1 is GTSNPN, CDR2 SVGIG, per germline (reference sequence).

The J gene is TRBJ2-1, the V gene TRBV4-1; 10 bases fit TRBD1. CDR1 and CDR2 (germline): MGHRA, YSYEKL. V dropped 3 bases and J dropped 2; count of bases not matched to a gene: 1. The CDR3 covers 15 residues. CDR3 in DNA: TGCGCCAGCAGCCAGACAGGGGGCGCCTACAATGAGCAGTTCTTC. This gives the protein CASSQTGGAYNEQFF.

The chain has TRBV4-2 and TRBJ2-2; 7 positions match TRBD1. The junction had 9 bases not matched to a gene; V was cut back by 4 bases and J by 1 base. The CDR3 has 17 amino acids. Germline V gene sequence: CDR1 LGHNA, CDR2 YNFKEQ. The CDR3 sequence: CASSPRQGPVNTGELFF. DNA of the CDR3: TGTGCCAGCAGCCCCCGACAGGGCCCGGTGAACACCGGGGAGCTGTTTTTT.

The V call is TRBV7-8, the J call TRBJ2-7; D may correspond to TRBD1 or TRBD2 (5 bases each). CDR3 size: 13 residues. V dropped 3 bases and J dropped 1 base, with 7 bases sitting between them. Germline V CDR1 and CDR2: SGHVS, FQNEAQ. CDR3: CASSFGGSYEQYF. The CDR3 coding sequence is TGTGCCAGCAGCTTTGGGGGATCCTACGAGCAGTACTTC.

The rearrangement joins TRBV7-8 to TRBJ1-5, with D unresolved. The V end lost 5 bases, the J end lost 3 bases, and 17 bases lay between the germline ends. Germline loops: CDR1 SGHVS, CDR2 FQNEAQ. CDR3 length equals 16 residues. The CDR3 spells CASSQNTGRSNQPQHF. The CDR3 DNA follows: TGTGCCAGCAGCCAGAACACGGGTCGTTCCAATCAGCCCCAGCATTTT. Using reference TRBV7-8 and TRBJ1-5 for the parts outside the CDR3, the full variable domain is GAGVSQSPRYKVAKRGQDVALRCDPISGHVSLFWYQQALGQGPEFLTYFQNEAQLDKSGLPSDRFFAERPEGSVSTLKIQRTQQEDSAVYLCASSQNTGRSNQPQHFGDGTRLSIL.

This sequence joins TRBV6-5 and TRBJ1-1; D is ambiguous. Trimming stripped 8 bases from V and 0 bases from J, with 7 bases between. This CDR3 region has 12 residues. The V gene's germline CDR1 is MNHEY and CDR2 SVGAGI. The CDR3 DNA reads TGTGCCAGCCGTCGGATGAACACTGAAGCTTTCTTT. This translates into CASRRMNTEAFF.

Only one count was recorded for this clone. The CDR3 sequence: CSGGQTMEQYF. Here the CDR3 DNA reads TGCAGCGGGGGACAGACAATGGAGCAGTACTTC. The chain uses TRBV29-1 and TRBJ2-7; 7 bases are shared with TRBD1. CDR3 length: 11 residues. Germline-derived CDR1 and CDR2 are SQVTM and ANQGSEA. V was clipped by 7 bases and J by 7 bases; unmatched bases: 7.

J is TRBJ1-2 and V is TRBV10-2; D may be TRBD1 (5 bases). The germline CDR1 and CDR2 sequences are WSHSY and SAAADI. The CDR3 covers 13 residues. V was cut by 3 bases and J by 8 bases, with 13 bases left in between. Written as DNA, the CDR3 is TGCGCCAGCAGTGATCAGGGTCCGAAGGGCTACACCTTC. Amino acid sequence: CASSDQGPKGYTF.